This TCR beta chain stems from a study of OX40 agonist ivuxolimab in advanced cancers. Study details: Those treated in dose escalation had hepatocellular carcinoma, melanoma, renal cell cancer or head and neck cancer. Patients were 82.7% male with ages roughly 20 to 85, mean around 61.

The germline V gene encodes CDR1 MDHEN and CDR2 SYDVKM. The CDR3 extends over 12 amino acids. The V gene lost 5 bases and the J gene lost 3 bases, with 7 bases spanning the gap. Enrollment shut out patients with autoimmune disease history or systemic immunosuppression. Collection of blood occurred at baseline, at cycle 4 day 1, and at cycle 7 day 1. Sequencing used immunoSEQ multiplex PCR; TCRdb keeps in-frame clones, though not all of them. The sample includes roughly 120,000 clones, approximately 89% seen only once; the top ten take about 0.28%. Material: CD4+ or CD8+ T cells sorted from blood, obtained in a trial of the OX40 agonist ivuxolimab. The rearrangement uses TRBV28 and TRBJ1-2; D uncertain. The receptor was isolated from an adult with an advanced solid tumor such as melanoma, head and neck, liver or kidney cancer. The CDR3 DNA reads as TGTGCCAGCAGTCCAACGGACTATGGCTACACCTTC. Its translation is CASSPTDYGYTF.